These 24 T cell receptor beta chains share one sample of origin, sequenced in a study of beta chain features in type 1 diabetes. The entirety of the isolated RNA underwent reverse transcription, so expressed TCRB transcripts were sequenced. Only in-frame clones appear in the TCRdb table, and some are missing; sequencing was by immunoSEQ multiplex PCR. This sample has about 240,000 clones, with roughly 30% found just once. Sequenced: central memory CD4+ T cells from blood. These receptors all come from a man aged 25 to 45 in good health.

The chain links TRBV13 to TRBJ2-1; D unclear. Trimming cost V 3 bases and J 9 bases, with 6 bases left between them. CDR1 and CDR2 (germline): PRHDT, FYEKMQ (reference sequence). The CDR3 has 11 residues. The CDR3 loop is CASSFFGEQFF. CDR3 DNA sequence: TGTGCCAGCAGCTTCTTTGGTGAGCAGTTCTTC.

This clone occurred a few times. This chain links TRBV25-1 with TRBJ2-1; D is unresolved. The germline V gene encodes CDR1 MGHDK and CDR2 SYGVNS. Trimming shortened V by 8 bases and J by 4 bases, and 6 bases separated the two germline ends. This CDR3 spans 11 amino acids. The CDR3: CASGLYNEQFF. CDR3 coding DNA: TGTGCCAGCGGCCTATACAATGAGCAGTTCTTC.

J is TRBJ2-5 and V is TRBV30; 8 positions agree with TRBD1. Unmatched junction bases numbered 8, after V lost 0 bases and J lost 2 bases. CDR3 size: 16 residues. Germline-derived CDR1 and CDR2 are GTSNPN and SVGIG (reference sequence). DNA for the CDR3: TGTGCCTGGAGTGTCGGTAACACAGGGGGTCAAGAGACCCAGTACTTC. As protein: CAWSVGNTGGQETQYF.

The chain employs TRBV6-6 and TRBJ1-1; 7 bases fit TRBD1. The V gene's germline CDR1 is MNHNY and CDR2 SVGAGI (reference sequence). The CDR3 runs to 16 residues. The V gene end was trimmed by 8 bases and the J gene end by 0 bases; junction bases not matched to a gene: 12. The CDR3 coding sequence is TGTGCCAGCGGTCACCGTCGGACAGGACTGAACACTGAAGCTTTCTTT. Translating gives CASGHRRTGLNTEAFF.

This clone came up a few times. For the CDR3, the DNA is TGCGCCAGCAGCCAAGGGGCCGGCGGAACCGGAGGAGATACGCAGTATTTT. It translates to CASSQGAGGTGGDTQYF. The chain has TRBV4-3 and TRBJ2-3; possibly TRBD2 for D (5 bases). The CDR3 has 17 residues. The V gene's germline CDR1 is LGHNA and CDR2 YSLEER. The V and J ends lost 1 base and 5 bases respectively, with 19 bases between them.

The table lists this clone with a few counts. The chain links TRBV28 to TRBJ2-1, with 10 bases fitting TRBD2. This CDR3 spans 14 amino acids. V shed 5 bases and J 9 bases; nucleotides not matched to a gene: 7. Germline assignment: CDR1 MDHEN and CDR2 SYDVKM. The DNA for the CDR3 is TGTGCCAGCAGTCCTAGCGGGAGTAGGATTGAGCAGTTCTTC. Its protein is CASSPSGSRIEQFF.

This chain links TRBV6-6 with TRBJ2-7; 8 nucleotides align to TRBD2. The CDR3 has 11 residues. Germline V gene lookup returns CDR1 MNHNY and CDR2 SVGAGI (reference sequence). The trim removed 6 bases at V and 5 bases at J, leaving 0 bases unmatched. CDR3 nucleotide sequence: TGTGCCAGCAGGCGGGAGGACGAGCAGTACTTC. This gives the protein CASRREDEQYF.

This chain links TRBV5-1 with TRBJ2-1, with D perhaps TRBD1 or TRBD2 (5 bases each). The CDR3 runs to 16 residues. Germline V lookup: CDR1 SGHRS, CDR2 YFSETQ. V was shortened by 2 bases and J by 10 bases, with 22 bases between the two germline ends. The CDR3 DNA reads TGCGCCAGCAGCTTAGCATCCGGGGCCGGCGTTCGAGAGCAGTTCTTC. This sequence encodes CASSLASGAGVREQFF. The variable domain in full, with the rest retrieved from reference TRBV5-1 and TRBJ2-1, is KAGVTQTPRYLIKTRGQQVTLSCSPISGHRSVSWYQQTPGQGLQFLFEYFSETQRNKGNFPGRFSGRQFSNSRSEMNVSTLELGDSALYLCASSLASGAGVREQFFGPGTRLTVL.

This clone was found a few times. The CDR3 reads CAWSGLAGGGYNEQFF. The DNA for the CDR3 is TGTGCCTGGAGTGGACTAGCGGGTGGAGGTTACAATGAGCAGTTCTTC. V is TRBV30 and J is TRBJ2-1, with 10 bases that match TRBD2. With V trimmed by 1 base and J by 4 bases, 7 bases remained unmatched. This CDR3 comprises 16 residues. Looked up from germline, CDR1 is GTSNPN and CDR2 is SVGIG (reference sequence).

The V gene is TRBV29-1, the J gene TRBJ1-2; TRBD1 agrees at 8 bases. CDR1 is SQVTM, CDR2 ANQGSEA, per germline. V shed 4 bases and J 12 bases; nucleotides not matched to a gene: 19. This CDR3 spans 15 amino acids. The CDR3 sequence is CSVGTPAGDRGSNTF. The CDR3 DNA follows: TGCAGCGTTGGGACCCCGGCGGGAGACAGGGGCTCTAACACCTTC. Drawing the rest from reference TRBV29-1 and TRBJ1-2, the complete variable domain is SAVISQKPSRDICQRGTSLTIQCQVDSQVTMMFWYRQQPGQSLTLIATANQGSEATYESGFVIDKFPISRPNLTFSTLTVSNMSPEDSSIYLCSVGTPAGDRGSNTFGSGTRLTVV.

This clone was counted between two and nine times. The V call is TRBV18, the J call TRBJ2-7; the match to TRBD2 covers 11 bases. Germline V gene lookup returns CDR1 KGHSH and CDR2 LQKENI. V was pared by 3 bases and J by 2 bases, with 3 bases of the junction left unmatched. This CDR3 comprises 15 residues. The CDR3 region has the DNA TGTGCCAGCTCACCTAGTAGCGGGAGGGCCTACGAGCAGTACTTC. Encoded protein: CASSPSSGRAYEQYF.

In DNA form, the CDR3 reads TGTGCCAGCAGCCACCGGACTAGTTTCACAGATACGCAGTATTTT. Its translation: CASSHRTSFTDTQYF. The rearrangement uses TRBV7-2 and TRBJ2-3, with 7 nucleotides matching TRBD2. CDR1 is SGHTA and CDR2 is FQGNSA in the germline V gene. The CDR3 runs to 15 residues. Unmatched junction bases numbered 7, after V lost 5 bases and J lost 2 bases.

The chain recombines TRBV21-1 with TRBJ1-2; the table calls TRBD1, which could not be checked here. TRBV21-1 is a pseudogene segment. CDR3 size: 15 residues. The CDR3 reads CASSKSPGHYYGYTF. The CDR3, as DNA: TGTGCCAGCAGCAAATCCCCTGGACACTACTATGGCTACACCTTC.

The CDR3 nucleotides read TGTGCCAGCAGTGAACCGGGCCGGGAGACCCAGTACTTC. This encodes CASSEPGRETQYF. The chain couples TRBV25-1 to TRBJ2-5; no clear D. Germline loops: CDR1 MGHDK, CDR2 SYGVNS. This CDR3 comprises 13 residues. Trimming took off 2 bases at V and 5 bases at J, with 9 bases between the two ends.

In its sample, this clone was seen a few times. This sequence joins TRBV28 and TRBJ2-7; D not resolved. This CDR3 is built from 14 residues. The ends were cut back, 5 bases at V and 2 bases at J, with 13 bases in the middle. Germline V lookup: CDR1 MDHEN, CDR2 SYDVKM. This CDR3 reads CASSPPRNPYEQYF. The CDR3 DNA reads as TGTGCCAGCAGTCCCCCTAGGAACCCCTACGAGCAGTACTTC.

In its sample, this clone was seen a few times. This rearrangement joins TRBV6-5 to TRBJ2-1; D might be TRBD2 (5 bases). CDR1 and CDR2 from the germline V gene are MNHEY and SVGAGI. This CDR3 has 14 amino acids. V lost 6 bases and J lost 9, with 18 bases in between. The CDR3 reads CASSPGLDSPEQFF. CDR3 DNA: TGTGCCAGCAGCCCCGGACTTGACTCGCCTGAGCAGTTCTTC.

Written as DNA, the CDR3 is TGTGCCAGCTCACCCGGACAGGTGTCGAACACCGGGGAGCTGTTTTTT. Translation gives CASSPGQVSNTGELFF. The chain uses TRBV18 and TRBJ2-2; 7 positions agree with TRBD1. V shed 3 bases, J shed 0 bases, and the junction held 4 bases outside the gene matches. This CDR3 is 16 amino acids long. Germline V CDR1 and CDR2: KGHSH, LQKENI.

DNA of the CDR3: TGTGCCAGCAGCTCCCTACGGCTCTACGAGCAGTACTTC. This gives the protein CASSSLRLYEQYF. The genes are TRBV7-2 and TRBJ2-7; D ambiguous. In germline, CDR1 is SGHTA, CDR2 FQGNSA. Deletions cut 4 bases from V and 3 bases from J, with 10 bases between. The CDR3 runs 13 residues.

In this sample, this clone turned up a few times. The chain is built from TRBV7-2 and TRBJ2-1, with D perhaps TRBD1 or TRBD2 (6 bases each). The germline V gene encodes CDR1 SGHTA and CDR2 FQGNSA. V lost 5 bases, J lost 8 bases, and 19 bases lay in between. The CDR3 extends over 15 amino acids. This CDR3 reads CASSPSGASPYEQFF. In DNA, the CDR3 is TGTGCCAGCAGCCCCTCGGGGGCTAGCCCTTATGAGCAGTTCTTC.

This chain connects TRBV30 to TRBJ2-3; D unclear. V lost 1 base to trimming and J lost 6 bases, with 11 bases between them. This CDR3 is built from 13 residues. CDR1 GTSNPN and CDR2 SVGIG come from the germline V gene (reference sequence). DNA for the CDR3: TGTGCCTGGAGTGAGGTCTCCCGGGATACGCAGTATTTT. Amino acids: CAWSEVSRDTQYF.

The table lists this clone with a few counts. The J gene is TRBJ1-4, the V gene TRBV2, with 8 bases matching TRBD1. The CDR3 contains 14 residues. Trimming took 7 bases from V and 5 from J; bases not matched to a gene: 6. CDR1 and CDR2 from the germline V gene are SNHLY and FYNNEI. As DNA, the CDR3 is TGTGCCAGCATACTCCAGGGGGCGAATGAAAAACTGTTTTTT. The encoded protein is CASILQGANEKLFF. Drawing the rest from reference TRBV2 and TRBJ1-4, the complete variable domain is EPEVTQTPSHQVTQMGQEVILRCVPISNHLYFYWYRQILGQKVEFLVSFYNNEISEKSEIFDDQFSVERPDGSNFTLKIRSTKLEDSAMYFCASILQGANEKLFFGSGTQLSVL.

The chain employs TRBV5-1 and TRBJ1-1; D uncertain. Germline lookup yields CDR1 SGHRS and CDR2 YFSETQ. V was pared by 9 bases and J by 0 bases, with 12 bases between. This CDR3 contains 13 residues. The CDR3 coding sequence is TGCGCCACTTCAACACGTTTGAACACTGAAGCTTTCTTT. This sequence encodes CATSTRLNTEAFF. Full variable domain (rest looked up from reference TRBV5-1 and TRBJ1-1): KAGVTQTPRYLIKTRGQQVTLSCSPISGHRSVSWYQQTPGQGLQFLFEYFSETQRNKGNFPGRFSGRQFSNSRSEMNVSTLELGDSALYLCATSTRLNTEAFFGQGTRLTVV.

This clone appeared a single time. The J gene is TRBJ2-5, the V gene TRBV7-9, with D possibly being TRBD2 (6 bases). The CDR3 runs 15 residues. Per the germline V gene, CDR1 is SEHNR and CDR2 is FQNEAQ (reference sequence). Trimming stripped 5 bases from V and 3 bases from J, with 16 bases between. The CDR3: CASSVSSGYKETQYF. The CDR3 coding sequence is TGTGCCAGCAGCGTTAGTAGCGGCTATAAAGAGACCCAGTACTTC.

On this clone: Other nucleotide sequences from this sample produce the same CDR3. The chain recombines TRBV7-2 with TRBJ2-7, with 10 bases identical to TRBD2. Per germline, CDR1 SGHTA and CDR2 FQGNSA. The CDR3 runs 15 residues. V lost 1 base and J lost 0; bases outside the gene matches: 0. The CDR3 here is CASSLGTSGSYEQYF. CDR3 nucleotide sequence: TGTGCCAGCAGCTTAGGGACTAGCGGCTCCTACGAGCAGTACTTC. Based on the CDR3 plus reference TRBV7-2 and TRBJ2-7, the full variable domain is GAGVSQSPSNKVTEKGKDVELRCDPISGHTALYWYRQSLGQGLEFLIYFQGNSAPDKSGLPSDRFSAERTGGSVSTLTIQRTQQEDSAVYLCASSLGTSGSYEQYFGPGTRLTVT.